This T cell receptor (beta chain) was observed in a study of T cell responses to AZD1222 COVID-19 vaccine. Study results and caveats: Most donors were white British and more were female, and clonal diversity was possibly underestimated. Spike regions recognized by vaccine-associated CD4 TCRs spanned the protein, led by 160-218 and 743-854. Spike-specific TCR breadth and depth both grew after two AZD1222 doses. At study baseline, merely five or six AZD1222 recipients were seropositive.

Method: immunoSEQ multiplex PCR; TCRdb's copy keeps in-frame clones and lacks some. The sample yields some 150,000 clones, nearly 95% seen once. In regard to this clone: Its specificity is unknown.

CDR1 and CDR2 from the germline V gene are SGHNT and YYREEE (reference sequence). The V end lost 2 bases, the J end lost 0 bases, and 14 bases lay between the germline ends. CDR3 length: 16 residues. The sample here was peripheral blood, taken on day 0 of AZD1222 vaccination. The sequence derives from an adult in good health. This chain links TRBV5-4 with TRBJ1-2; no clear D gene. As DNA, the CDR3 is TGTGCCAGCAGCTTAGTCTGGACGGGAGCTAACTATGGCTACACCTTC. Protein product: CASSLVWTGANYGYTF.